A selection of T cell receptor beta chains follows, all from one sample in a study of OX40 agonist ivuxolimab in advanced cancers. Assay: immunoSEQ multiplex PCR; the TCRdb copy retains only in-frame clones and omits some. The sample carries tens of thousands of clones, less than 95% recorded once. The sequencing used CD4+ or CD8+ T cells sorted from blood, collected in a trial of the OX40 agonist ivuxolimab. The receptors here all came from an adult with an advanced solid tumor such as melanoma, head and neck, liver or kidney cancer. The CDR3 runs from the conserved cysteine through the conserved F or W. The D gene is left open where the match is weak. Some rows mark clone size as missing; the rest say once, few, many or name a class of expanded clone.

j_call d_call v_call clone_size cdr3_nt cdr3_aa
TRBJ2-7 TRBD2 TRBV4-2 - TGTGCCAGCAGCCAAAGGAGCGGGGGTGATACACGGCAGTACTTC CASSQRSGGDTRQYF
TRBJ2-1 - TRBV6-5 - TGTGCCAGCAGTTACGGGGGGGGGCTTAATGAGCAGTTCTTC CASSYGGGLNEQFF
TRBJ1-5 - TRBV7-9 once TGTGCCAGCAGCTTAGCGGATAGCAATCAGCCCCAGCATTTT CASSLADSNQPQHF
TRBJ1-2 TRBD1 TRBV2 - TGTGCCAGCACTGCCGGACAGGGATTAAATGGCTACACCTTC CASTAGQGLNGYTF
TRBJ2-3 TRBD2 TRBV29-1 - TGCAGCGTTGATACGGGACTAGTGGCAGATACGCAGTATTTT CSVDTGLVADTQYF
TRBJ2-3 - TRBV4-2 - TGTGCCAGCAGCCCCCTCCCCGGGGCACGCACAGATACGCAGTATTTT CASSPLPGARTDTQYF
TRBJ1-3 - TRBV6-5 - TGTGCCAGCAGTTACGGGTCCGGCTCTGGAAACACCATATATTTT CASSYGSGSGNTIYF
TRBJ2-1 - TRBV14 - TGTGCCAGCAGCCAGTCTGGAGGTTACAATGAGCAGTTCTTC CASSQSGGYNEQFF
TRBJ2-7 - TRBV28 - TGTGCCAGCAGTTTACGGCTCCGTGACTACGAGCAGTACTTC CASSLRLRDYEQYF
TRBJ1-4 - TRBV30 - TGTGCCTGGAGTGCCCTTAATGAAAAACTGTTTTTT CAWSALNEKLFF
TRBJ1-2 - TRBV30 - TGTGCCTGGAGCCCAGGGTCCTCCTATGGCTACACCTTC CAWSPGSSYGYTF
TRBJ2-3 - TRBV5-8 - TGTGCCAGCAGTATGCCCTTACGGGGGGCCGCTAGCACAGATACGCAGTATTTT CASSMPLRGAASTDTQYF
TRBJ1-1 - TRBV7-9 - TGTGCCAGCAGTTCCCAGGGGCGGGGGACTGAAGCTTTCTTT CASSSQGRGTEAFF
TRBJ1-1 - TRBV16 - TGTGCCAGCAGCCATAGGGTAGCTTTCTTT CASSHRVAFF
TRBJ2-1 TRBD2 TRBV7-8 once TGTGCCAGCAGCCTGGGACTAGCGTACAATGAGCAGTTCTTC CASSLGLAYNEQFF
TRBJ2-1 TRBD2 TRBV7-9 - TGTGCCAGCAGCTTACCTAGCGGAAGCTCCTACAATGAGCAGTTCTTC CASSLPSGSSYNEQFF
TRBJ2-1 TRBD1 TRBV7-8 - TGTGCCAGCAGCCCAGGTAACAGGGGGCTCGGTGAGCAGTTCTTC CASSPGNRGLGEQFF
TRBJ2-7 TRBD2 TRBV19 - TGTGCCAGTAGTACCCTCGGCGGGGGCTCCTACGAGCAGTACTTC CASSTLGGGSYEQYF
TRBJ2-3 - TRBV27 - TGTGCCAGCAGTTACCTCGGGACGGGGGATACGCAGTATTTT CASSYLGTGDTQYF
TRBJ1-2 - TRBV27 - TGTGCCAGCAGTTTGAGGGGGGGGTTCTATGGCTACACCTTC CASSLRGGFYGYTF
TRBJ1-2 TRBD1 TRBV6-1 once TGTGCCAGCAGTGAACCACGGGACAGGGTCTATGGCTACACCTTC CASSEPRDRVYGYTF
TRBJ2-2 TRBD2 TRBV9 - TGTGCCAGCAGCGTAGGAGTAGGGACTAGAAACACCGGGGAGCTGTTTTTT CASSVGVGTRNTGELFF
TRBJ1-5 - TRBV14 once TGTGCCAGCAGCCAAGGACGGAGCCGGCCCCAGCATTTT CASSQGRSRPQHF
TRBJ2-7 - TRBV7-9 - TGTGCCTACGAGGGCCAGTCCTACGAGCAGTACTTC CAYEGQSYEQYF
TRBJ2-5 - TRBV19 - TGTGCCAGTAGTTTAGACAGAGAAGAGACCCAGTACTTC CASSLDREETQYF
TRBJ2-5 - TRBV7-2 - TGTGCCAGCAGCCAAGGCCTAGGAGAGACCCAGTACTTC CASSQGLGETQYF
TRBJ1-1 - TRBV6-5 - TGTGCCAGCAGTTACGGGGGGGGCATCGGTGAAGCTTTCTTT CASSYGGGIGEAFF
TRBJ2-1 - TRBV19 - TGTGCCAGTAGTATCAAGTCCGGGCGGTCCTACAATGAGCAGTTCTTC CASSIKSGRSYNEQFF
TRBJ1-1 - TRBV27 - TGTGCCAGCAGCCCCCGTCAGGGAAAGGGGACTGAAGCTTTCTTT CASSPRQGKGTEAFF
TRBJ1-6 - TRBV28 few TGTGCCAGCAGTTCAGGGGATTCACCCCTCCACTTT CASSSGDSPLHF
TRBJ2-1 - TRBV7-8 - TGTGCCAGCATGGTTTGGGGGAATGAGCAGTTCTTC CASMVWGNEQFF
TRBJ1-5 - TRBV9 - TGTGCCAGCAGCGTAGCTACAGGTCAGCCCCAGCATTTT CASSVATGQPQHF
TRBJ2-1 - TRBV4-1 - TGCGCCAGCAGTCGAAATCAGAATGAGCAGTTCTTC CASSRNQNEQFF
TRBJ2-7 - TRBV5-6 - TGTGCCAGCAGCTTGGCCGGGACTCCTCCCTACGAGCAGTACTTC CASSLAGTPPYEQYF
TRBJ2-7 - TRBV30 - TGTGCCTGGAGTGCCAGCGACGAGCAGTACTTC CAWSASDEQYF
TRBJ2-1 TRBD1 TRBV7-6 - TGTGCCAGCAGCTTTCAAGGGACAGGATACAATGAGCAGTTCTTC CASSFQGTGYNEQFF
TRBJ2-3 - TRBV18 - TGTGCCAGCTCATCCACGGAGCCAGGAGCAGATACGCAGTATTTT CASSSTEPGADTQYF
TRBJ1-2 TRBD1 TRBV6-5 - TGTGCCAGCAGTTACTCCGGGACAGGGTTCGGCTACACCTTC CASSYSGTGFGYTF
TRBJ2-1 TRBD1 TRBV28 - TGTGCCAGCAGTCCTCCGCAGGGGGCCTCCTACAATGAGCAGTTCTTC CASSPPQGASYNEQFF
TRBJ2-1 TRBD2 TRBV6-5 - TGTGCCAGCAGTTCCCTAGCGGGAGGGTACAATGAGCAGTTCTTC CASSSLAGGYNEQFF
TRBJ2-7 - TRBV30 - TGTGCCTGGAGTTCAGGAACCGAGCAGTACTTC CAWSSGTEQYF
TRBJ1-3 - TRBV6-1 - TGTGCCAGCATGTTATACACCATATATTTT CASMLYTIYF
TRBJ1-3 - TRBV6-5 - TGTGCCAGCAGTTACTTTTCAGGGGGAAACACCATATATTTT CASSYFSGGNTIYF
TRBJ1-1 - TRBV9 - TGTGCCAGCAGCGCCATGAACACTGAAGCTTTCTTT CASSAMNTEAFF
TRBJ1-1 - TRBV19 - TGTGCCAGTAAAATTCCGACGAGTGGGACTGAAGCTTTCTTT CASKIPTSGTEAFF
TRBJ1-2 TRBD1 TRBV28 - TGTGCCAGCAGTCCCCCGGGACAGGGGACAGGCTACACCTTC CASSPPGQGTGYTF
TRBJ1-6 TRBD1 TRBV7-6 - TGTGCCAGCAGCTTGACAGGGTTTAATTCACCCCTCCACTTT CASSLTGFNSPLHF
TRBJ1-1 - TRBV6-6 - TGTGCCAGCAGTACGACAACAGGGACTGAAGCTTTCTTT CASSTTTGTEAFF
TRBJ2-3 - TRBV28 - TGTGCCAGCAGCTATCTTACCGGACTTGATAGCACAGATACGCAGTATTTT CASSYLTGLDSTDTQYF
TRBJ2-3 - TRBV9 - TGTGCCAGCAGTACAGGCGGAGACACAGATACGCAGTATTTT CASSTGGDTDTQYF
TRBJ1-1 - TRBV28 - TGTGCCAGCAGTAGGCTTTCACAGAACACTGAAGCTTTCTTT CASSRLSQNTEAFF
TRBJ2-1 - TRBV6-5 - TGTGCCGCCAGGTGGGATGAGCAGTTCTTC CAARWDEQFF
TRBJ1-5 - TRBV6-5 - TGTGCCAGCAGACCATGGGGCAGTGACAATCAGCCCCAGCATTTT CASRPWGSDNQPQHF
TRBJ2-1 TRBD2 TRBV5-1 once TGCGCCAGCAGCTTGACTAGCGGACCATACAATGAGCAGTTCTTC CASSLTSGPYNEQFF
TRBJ2-1 - TRBV30 - TGTGCCTGGAGACCGGGACTTCTCGAGCAGTTCTTC CAWRPGLLEQFF
TRBJ1-1 - TRBV13 - TGTGCCAGCAGCCCCGGGACGTCTGAAGCTTTCTTT CASSPGTSEAFF
TRBJ2-2 - TRBV6-5 - TGTGCCAGCAGTTACTCGCTAGCAACCCCAGTCGGGGAGCTGTTTTTT CASSYSLATPVGELFF
TRBJ2-3 - TRBV5-4 - TGTGCCAGCCAACTTGGGGATAACCCAGATACGCAGTATTTT CASQLGDNPDTQYF
TRBJ2-2 - TRBV28 - TGTGCCAGCAGTTTTATGGCCGGGGAGCTGTTTTTT CASSFMAGELFF